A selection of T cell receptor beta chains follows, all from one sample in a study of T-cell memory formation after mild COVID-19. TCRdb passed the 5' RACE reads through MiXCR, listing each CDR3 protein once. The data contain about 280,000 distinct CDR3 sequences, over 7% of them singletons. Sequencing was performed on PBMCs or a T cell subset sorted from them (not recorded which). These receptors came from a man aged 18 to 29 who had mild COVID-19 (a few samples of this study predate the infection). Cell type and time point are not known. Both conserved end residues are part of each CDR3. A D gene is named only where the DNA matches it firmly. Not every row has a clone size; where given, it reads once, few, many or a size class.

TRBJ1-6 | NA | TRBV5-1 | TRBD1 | CASSYYPGQGASPGNNSPLHF | TGCGCCAGCAGCTACTACCCGGGACAGGGGGCTAGTCCCGGGAATAATTCACCCCTCCACTTT
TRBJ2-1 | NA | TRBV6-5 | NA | CASSYSPPWRGSYNEQFF | TGTGCCAGCAGTTACTCGCCGCCCTGGCGGGGTTCCTACAATGAGCAGTTCTTC
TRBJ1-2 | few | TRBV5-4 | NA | CASSFGGMGGYTF | TGTGCCAGCAGCTTCGGGGGAATGGGTGGCTACACCTTC
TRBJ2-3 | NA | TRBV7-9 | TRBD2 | CASSLPAGGAKDTQYF | TGTGCCAGCAGCTTACCAGCGGGGGGGGCTAAAGATACGCAGTATTTT
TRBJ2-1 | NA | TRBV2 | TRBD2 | CASSYARTSGNPSYNEQFF | TGTGCCAGCAGTTATGCCCGGACTAGCGGGAACCCCTCCTACAATGAGCAGTTCTTC
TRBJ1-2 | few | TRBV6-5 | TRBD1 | CASSPQGADYGYTF | TGTGCCAGCAGTCCACAGGGGGCCGACTATGGCTACACCTTC
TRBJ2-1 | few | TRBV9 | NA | CASSGGTEVGTYNEQFF | TGTGCCAGCAGCGGCGGGACCGAGGTAGGGACGTACAATGAGCAGTTCTTC
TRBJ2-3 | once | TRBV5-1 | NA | CASSAGDRTDTQYF | TGCGCCAGCAGCGCGGGGGACAGGACAGATACGCAGTATTTT
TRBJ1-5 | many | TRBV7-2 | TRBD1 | CASSFVGQGAFPQHF | TGTGCCAGCAGCTTCGTGGGACAGGGGGCTTTTCCCCAGCATTTT
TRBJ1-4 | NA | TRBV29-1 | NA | CSVGERQEKLFF | TGCAGCGTTGGGGAACGCCAGGAAAAACTGTTTTTT
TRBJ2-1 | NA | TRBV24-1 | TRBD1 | CATSDNRDSREQFF | TGTGCCACCAGTGATAACCGGGACAGTCGAGAGCAGTTCTTC
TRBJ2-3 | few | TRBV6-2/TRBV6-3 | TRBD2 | CASSDWGLAGRVDTQYF | TGTGCCAGCAGTGATTGGGGACTAGCGGGGAGAGTTGATACGCAGTATTTT
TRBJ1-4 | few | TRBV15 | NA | CATSEDGEWEKLFF | TGTGCCACCAGCGAGGACGGAGAATGGGAAAAACTGTTTTTT
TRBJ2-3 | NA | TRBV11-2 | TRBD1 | CASSRDREDTQYF | TGTGCCAGCAGCCGGGACAGGGAAGATACGCAGTATTTT
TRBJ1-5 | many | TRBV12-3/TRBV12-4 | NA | CASSLQSQDQPQHF | TGTGCCAGCAGCTTACAGTCTCAGGATCAGCCCCAGCATTTT
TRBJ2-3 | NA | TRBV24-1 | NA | CATSDQSSTDTQYF | TGTGCCACCAGTGATCAAAGCTCGACAGATACGCAGTATTTT
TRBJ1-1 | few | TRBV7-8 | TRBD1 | CASSSGQTMNTEAFF | TGTGCCAGCAGCTCGGGACAGACTATGAACACTGAAGCTTTCTTT
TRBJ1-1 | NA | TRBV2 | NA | CATERETEAFF | TGTGCCACCGAGCGGGAAACTGAAGCTTTCTTT
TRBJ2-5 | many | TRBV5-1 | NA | CASSWGDLTTQETQYF | TGCGCCAGCAGCTGGGGGGACTTAACCACACAAGAGACCCAGTACTTC
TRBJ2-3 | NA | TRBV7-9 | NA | CASSLLRDSQTTDTQYF | TGTGCCAGCAGCTTATTGAGGGACTCCCAGACCACAGATACGCAGTATTTT